This TCR beta chain was retrieved from a study of lymphopenia after photon versus proton radiotherapy. Assay: immunoSEQ multiplex PCR; the TCRdb copy retains only in-frame clones and omits some. The top ten clones hold around 5% of a sample with 28,000 or so clones, around 83% of them seen once. Germline values: CDR1 MGHRA, CDR2 YSYEKL. The CDR3 spans 14 residues. V lost 0 bases to trimming and J lost 13 bases, with 18 bases between them. The specimen comprised peripheral blood, sampled from a patient treated with photon-based radiotherapy. The chain is built from TRBV4-1 and TRBJ2-5; no definite D call. This clonotype was sampled from a man younger than 40 with gastric cancer. The CDR3 nucleotides are TGCGCCAGCAGCCAAGAGCCAGGCCGTGCCTCGACGTACTTC. Translation gives CASSQEPGRASTYF.